The entry that follows covers one T cell receptor beta chain sequence. The target antigen is unknown. The source of the sample is a study of OX40 agonist ivuxolimab in advanced cancers. Points from the study as a whole: Among T cells, CD8+ cells averaged more expanded clones than CD4+ cells.

Here immunoSEQ multiplex PCR was the method, and the copy in TCRdb shows in-frame clones only, minus some. The data hold about 89,000 clones, with under 95% observed a single time. Autoimmune disease history or systemic immunosuppression meant exclusion. This clonotype was obtained from an adult with an advanced solid tumor such as melanoma, head and neck, liver or kidney cancer. Sequences were derived from CD4+ or CD8+ T cells sorted from blood, sampled in a trial of the OX40 agonist ivuxolimab.

CDR3 DNA sequence: TGTGCCAGCAGTGGAATCTCTAGCAATCAGCCCCAGCATTTT. Amino acid sequence: CASSGISSNQPQHF. The V and J genes are TRBV2 and TRBJ1-5, with D unclear. Trimming removed 4 bases from V and 0 bases from J, with 7 bases in between. Germline V gives CDR1 SNHLY, CDR2 FYNNEI. The CDR3 sequence is 14 residues long.